The T cell receptor (beta chain) under discussion was sequenced for a study of blood T cells in healthy people across ages. Together with a sample-barcoded 5' primer, a J-beta primer mix was included in a second PCR lasting roughly 6 to 12 cycles. Each cDNA molecule was tagged by a template-switch adaptor that had 12 random nucleotides. A single record per CDR3 protein comes from TCRdb applying MiXCR to the 5' RACE reads. The sample shows about 800,000 distinct CDR3 sequences, about 25% of them seen only once. CDR1 MRHNA and CDR2 SNTAGT come from the germline V gene. This CDR3 has 15 residues. Every donor contributed about 10 milliliters of peripheral blood by blood draw. The sample was also linked to a second study, of T cells of mothers and their children.

This chain links TRBV6-4 with TRBJ2-5, with 7 bases that match TRBD1. The J call is uncertain, as TRBJ2-1 better fits the DNA end. The receptor was isolated from a boy younger than 18 in good health. The sample consisted of blood. CDR3 sequence (DNA): TGTGCCAGCAGTAGAAACAGGGGTACCTACAATGAGCAGTTCTTC. It specifies CASSRNRGTYNEQFF.